This T cell receptor (beta chain) was sequenced in a study of T cell responses to AZD1222 COVID-19 vaccine. The study's findings and limits: Following two doses of AZD1222, Spike-specific TCR breadth and depth rose. Among spike-specific TCRs, nearly half reportedly target unmutated variant regions.

Some clones are missing from TCRdb's copy, which holds only in-frame ones; the method was immunoSEQ multiplex PCR. The sample yields some 120,000 clones, approximately 82% seen once. Note on this clone: Its antigen is unknown.

Trimming left V 4 bases short and J 1 base short, with 5 bases between. CDR1 and CDR2 from the germline V gene are SGHKS and YYEKEE (reference sequence). The CDR3 contains 13 residues. The TCR originated in an adult who received the AZD1222 COVID-19 vaccine. This chain uses TRBV5-5 with TRBJ1-4; D unresolved. The sequenced sample was peripheral blood, obtained 28 days after the second AZD1222 dose. CDR3 sequence reads: CASSPRTNEKLFF. As DNA, the CDR3 is TGTGCCAGCAGCCCCCGAACTAATGAAAAACTGTTTTTT.